Listed below are T cell receptor beta chains from one sample, sequenced in a study of blood T cell repertoires in COVID-19. Some clones are missing from TCRdb's copy, which holds only in-frame ones; the method was immunoSEQ multiplex PCR. The sample gives about 160,000 clones, 90% of which show up once; 0.53% is in the top ten. Input material: peripheral blood. These receptors were collected from a man in his fifties or sixties with acute or convalescent COVID-19. Each CDR3 is given with its conserved first and last residue. A D gene is named only where the DNA matches it firmly.

d_gene | j_gene | v_gene | CDR3aa
. | TRBJ1-5 | TRBV19 | CASSLQGSYSNQPQHF
TRBD1 | TRBJ1-6 | TRBV10-3 | CAIRGTDSPLHF
. | TRBJ1-3 | TRBV4-1 | CASSQEGANSGNTIYF
. | TRBJ1-6 | TRBV9 | CASSASNSPLHF
. | TRBJ2-3 | TRBV12-5 | CASGVRARGTDTQYF
. | TRBJ1-6 | TRBV7-2 | CASRPLDSSYNSPLHF
TRBD2 | TRBJ2-5 | TRBV7-2 | CASSLGLAGSETQYF
. | TRBJ2-3 | TRBV7-5 | CARSLEETSADTQYF
. | TRBJ2-3 | TRBV3-1/TRBV3-2 | CASSPRRGMQNTQYF
. | TRBJ1-5 | TRBV7-2 | CASSLPSQPQHF
TRBD2 | TRBJ2-5 | TRBV2 | CASTDRLAGRETQYF
. | TRBJ2-2 | TRBV7-3 | CASSLMPGTGELFF
TRBD2 | TRBJ2-5 | TRBV6-2/TRBV6-3 | CASSPSLAGPEETQYF
. | TRBJ2-5 | TRBV6-2/TRBV6-3 | CASSYQETQYF
. | TRBJ2-2 | TRBV5-1 | CASSFAGLGGELFF
. | TRBJ1-5 | TRBV20-1 | CSASSRGGNQPQHF
. | TRBJ2-7 | TRBV21-1 | CASSKARGREDYEQYF
. | TRBJ1-2 | TRBV12-3/TRBV12-4 | CASSFGANYGYTF
. | TRBJ2-1 | TRBV3-1/TRBV3-2 | CASSQGAGGNEQFF
TRBD1 | TRBJ1-4 | TRBV3-1/TRBV3-2 | CASSPNRATGDEKLFF
TRBD1 | TRBJ1-2 | TRBV11-2 | CASSQGQGPYGYTF
TRBD2 | TRBJ2-7 | TRBV5-4 | CASSLRRASGYSYEQYF